This passage covers 9 T cell receptor beta chains from one sample sequenced in a study of shared clonotypes between healthy human individuals. Produced via immunoSEQ multiplex PCR; TCRdb's table is partial and in-frame only. The data show 1 million to 1.3 million clones, with about 80% seen just once and roughly 0.61% held by the top ten. What was sequenced was memory CD4+ T cells from PBMCs. Subset described: CD45RA-negative fraction. These receptors all stem from a man aged 18 to 29 in good health. Some clones in this sample may be carry-over from other donors' samples.

This clone was found many times. Other DNA sequences from this sample encode an identical CDR3 as well. The chain has TRBV29-1 and TRBJ2-5; 8 positions agree with TRBD1. The J call may be faulty, since TRBJ2-7 better matches the DNA end. Germline assignment: CDR1 SQVTM and CDR2 ANQGSEA. There are 11 residues in the CDR3. CDR3 nucleotides: TGCAGCGGCCTCAGGGGGCGCGAGCAGTACTTC. It translates to CSGLRGREQYF.

The rearrangement links TRBV27 to TRBJ2-3; 8 nucleotides line up with TRBD2. The CDR3 length is 16 residues. Losses at the gene ends were 3 bases for V and 2 bases for J; bases not matched to a gene: 7. Germline values: CDR1 MNHEY, CDR2 SMNVEV (reference sequence). The CDR3, as DNA: TGTGCCAGCAGTTTCTACGGGGGGGCAGACACAGATACGCAGTATTTT. Translating it yields CASSFYGGADTDTQYF.

The chain is built from TRBV6-5 and TRBJ2-1, with a possible D match to TRBD2 (6 bases). This CDR3 comprises 15 residues. V was clipped by 6 bases and J by 10 bases, with 22 bases between them. Germline CDR1 MNHEY, CDR2 SVGAGI. CDR3 residues: CASRPGDSYGREQFF. DNA of the CDR3: TGTGCCAGCAGACCCGGGGACTCCTACGGCAGGGAGCAGTTCTTC.

The rearrangement uses TRBV6-6 and TRBJ2-7; 7 bases line up with TRBD2. The CDR3 spans 12 residues. V shed 8 bases and J 6 bases; nucleotides not matched to a gene: 7. Germline CDR1 is MNHNY and CDR2 is SVGAGI (reference sequence). The CDR3 nucleotides are TGTGCCAGCCGCGGGAGTGTGGGCGAGCAGTACTTC. Amino acids: CASRGSVGEQYF.

The gene calls are TRBV10-1 and TRBJ2-2, with 9 bases fitting TRBD1. J gave up 2 bases and V 4 bases, and 8 bases lay outside the gene matches. The germline gives CDR1 WNHNN, CDR2 SYGVQD (reference sequence). The CDR3 contains 17 residues. CDR3 residues: CASSAVSGQGNTGELFF. For the CDR3, the DNA is TGCGCCAGCAGTGCCGTGTCGGGACAGGGAAACACCGGGGAGCTGTTTTTT.

The V gene is TRBV28, the J gene TRBJ1-4; D gene unclear. V was pared by 2 bases and J by 12 bases, with 19 bases between. The germline gives CDR1 MDHEN, CDR2 SYDVKM. CDR3 length: 15 amino acids. The CDR3 here is CASSLARLGFGELFF. For the CDR3, the DNA is TGTGCCAGCAGTTTAGCTCGTTTAGGTTTTGGGGAACTGTTTTTT.

The CDR3 coding sequence is TGTGCCAGCAGCCTAGCGGCCACCTACAATGAGCAGTTCTTC. Protein: CASSLAATYNEQFF. This chain uses TRBV4-2 with TRBJ2-1; tentative D call: TRBD2 (6 bases). In germline, CDR1 is LGHNA, CDR2 YNFKEQ. The V end lost 4 bases, the J end lost 2 bases, and 9 bases lay between the germline ends. The CDR3 spans 14 residues.

This clone was seen only a few times. The chain combines TRBV27 with TRBJ2-7, with a weak D call TRBD2 (6 bases). Trimming took 6 bases from V and 0 from J, leaving 15 bases between them. The length of the CDR3 is 15 residues. Germline values: CDR1 MNHEY, CDR2 SMNVEV (reference sequence). The CDR3 protein is CASRYDLTSSYEQYF. The CDR3 DNA reads as TGTGCCAGCAGGTACGACCTGACTAGCTCCTACGAGCAGTACTTC.

This clone was counted once. Other DNA sequences within the sample encode an identical CDR3. The chain recombines TRBV18 with TRBJ1-1; TRBD1 agrees at 8 bases. Germline CDR1 KGHSH, CDR2 LQKENI. The CDR3 has 14 residues. After removal of 4 bases from V and 1 base from J, the junction contained 2 bases not matched to a gene. The CDR3 loop reads CASSLGQGNTEAFF. The CDR3 coding sequence is TGTGCCAGCTCACTAGGACAGGGGAACACTGAAGCTTTCTTT.